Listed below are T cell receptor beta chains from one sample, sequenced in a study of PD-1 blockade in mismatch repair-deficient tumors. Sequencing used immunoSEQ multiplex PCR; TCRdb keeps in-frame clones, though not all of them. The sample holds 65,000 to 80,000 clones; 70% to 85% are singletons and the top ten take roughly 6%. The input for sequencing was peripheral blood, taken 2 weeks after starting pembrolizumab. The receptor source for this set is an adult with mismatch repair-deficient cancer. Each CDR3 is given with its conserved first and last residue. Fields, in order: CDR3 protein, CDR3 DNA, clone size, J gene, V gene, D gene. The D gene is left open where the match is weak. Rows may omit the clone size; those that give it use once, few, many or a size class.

CDR3aa: CASSQRTEIYYEQYF
CDR3nt: TGTGCCAGCAGCCAGAGGACAGAGATCTACTACGAGCAGTACTTC
abundance: .
j_gene: TRBJ2-7
v_gene: TRBV5-4
d_gene: .

CDR3aa: CASRPPLGQNYEQYF
CDR3nt: TGTGCCAGCAGGCCCCCCTTGGGACAGAACTACGAGCAGTACTTC
abundance: many
j_gene: TRBJ2-7
v_gene: TRBV9
d_gene: TRBD1

CDR3aa: CAWKLAGGREQYF
CDR3nt: TGTGCCTGGAAACTAGCGGGAGGGAGAGAGCAGTACTTC
abundance: .
j_gene: TRBJ2-7
v_gene: TRBV30
d_gene: TRBD2

CDR3aa: CASSLDLRGGGELFF
CDR3nt: TGCGCCAGCAGCTTGGATCTTCGGGGCGGCGGGGAGCTGTTTTTT
abundance: .
j_gene: TRBJ2-2
v_gene: TRBV5-1
d_gene: .

CDR3aa: CASSLRQSGANVLTF
CDR3nt: TGTGCCAGCAGCTTACGTCAGTCTGGGGCCAACGTCCTGACTTTC
abundance: .
j_gene: TRBJ2-6
v_gene: TRBV11-3
d_gene: .

CDR3aa: CASSYPRDYKYGRTSGELFF
CDR3nt: TGTGCCAGCAGCTACCCTCGGGACTACAAGTACGGTCGTACGAGCGGGGAGCTGTTTTTT
abundance: .
j_gene: TRBJ2-2
v_gene: TRBV9
d_gene: TRBD2

CDR3aa: CASSFAPNSNQPQHF
CDR3nt: TGTGCCAGCAGCTTTGCGCCTAACAGCAATCAGCCCCAGCATTTT
abundance: .
j_gene: TRBJ1-5
v_gene: TRBV7-2
d_gene: .

CDR3aa: CASSKGVQAGELFF
CDR3nt: TGTGCCAGTAGTAAAGGGGTACAGGCCGGGGAGCTGTTTTTT
abundance: once
j_gene: TRBJ2-2
v_gene: TRBV19
d_gene: .

CDR3aa: CASSAQSFSYNEQFF
CDR3nt: TGTGCCAGCAGCGCCCAATCTTTCTCCTACAATGAGCAGTTCTTC
abundance: .
j_gene: TRBJ2-1
v_gene: TRBV5-4
d_gene: .

CDR3aa: CASSFTPPAVQYF
CDR3nt: TGTGCCAGCAGCTTTACCCCTCCCGCGGTGCAGTACTTC
abundance: few
j_gene: TRBJ2-7
v_gene: TRBV7-3
d_gene: .

CDR3aa: CASSYQGEAFF
CDR3nt: TGTGCCAGCAGTTACCAGGGGGAAGCTTTCTTT
abundance: .
j_gene: TRBJ1-1
v_gene: TRBV6-1
d_gene: .

CDR3aa: CASSGGLASEQFF
CDR3nt: TGTGCCAGCAGCGGGGGCCTAGCGTCTGAGCAGTTCTTC
abundance: few
j_gene: TRBJ2-1
v_gene: TRBV9
d_gene: .

CDR3aa: CASSLTLAATDTQYF
CDR3nt: TGTGCCAGCAGCTTAACACTAGCGGCCACAGATACGCAGTATTTT
abundance: .
j_gene: TRBJ2-3
v_gene: TRBV5-3
d_gene: TRBD2

CDR3aa: CKTGELFF
CDR3nt: TGCAAGACCGGGGAGCTGTTTTTT
abundance: .
j_gene: TRBJ2-2
v_gene: TRBV29-1
d_gene: .

CDR3aa: CASLENTEAFF
CDR3nt: TGTGCCAGCTTAGAAAACACTGAAGCTTTCTTT
abundance: .
j_gene: TRBJ1-1
v_gene: TRBV25-1
d_gene: .

CDR3aa: CASSLAGQGAEQYF
CDR3nt: TGTGCCAGCAGCTTAGCGGGACAGGGGGCCGAGCAGTACTTC
abundance: .
j_gene: TRBJ2-7
v_gene: TRBV11-3
d_gene: TRBD1

CDR3aa: CASSLDVYEQYF
CDR3nt: TGTGCCAGCAGCTTGGACGTATACGAGCAGTACTTC
abundance: few
j_gene: TRBJ2-7
v_gene: TRBV5-4
d_gene: .

CDR3aa: CASSLTGVETQYF
CDR3nt: TGCGCCAGCAGCTTGACAGGGGTGGAGACCCAGTACTTC
abundance: .
j_gene: TRBJ2-5
v_gene: TRBV5-1
d_gene: TRBD1

CDR3aa: CASSLQGSGNQPQHF
CDR3nt: TGTGCCAGCAGCTTACAGGGGTCGGGTAATCAGCCCCAGCATTTT
abundance: .
j_gene: TRBJ1-5
v_gene: TRBV7-8
d_gene: .

CDR3aa: CASSLVLAPFF
CDR3nt: TGTGCCAGCAGCCTCGTACTAGCGCCGTTCTTC
abundance: .
j_gene: TRBJ2-1
v_gene: TRBV7-2
d_gene: TRBD2

CDR3aa: CASSPQGQGTKNEQFF
CDR3nt: TGTGCCAGCTCACCCCAAGGACAGGGGACGAAGAATGAGCAGTTCTTC
abundance: .
j_gene: TRBJ2-1
v_gene: TRBV18
d_gene: TRBD1

CDR3aa: CSVGFPGGSVTEAFF
CDR3nt: TGCAGCGTTGGGTTTCCAGGGGGCTCAGTCACTGAAGCTTTCTTT
abundance: .
j_gene: TRBJ1-1
v_gene: TRBV29-1
d_gene: TRBD1

CDR3aa: CASSPPLSGFGANVLTF
CDR3nt: TGTGCCAGCTCACCACCCTTATCTGGGTTTGGGGCCAACGTCCTGACTTTC
abundance: .
j_gene: TRBJ2-6
v_gene: TRBV18
d_gene: .

CDR3aa: CAWSVRGTNQPQHF
CDR3nt: TGTGCCTGGAGTGTACGGGGGACTAATCAGCCCCAGCATTTT
abundance: .
j_gene: TRBJ1-5
v_gene: TRBV30
d_gene: .

CDR3aa: CASSLGLGGGETQYF
CDR3nt: TGTGCCAGCAGCTTAGGGTTAGGAGGTGGTGAGACCCAGTACTTC
abundance: .
j_gene: TRBJ2-5
v_gene: TRBV7-6
d_gene: .

CDR3aa: CASRGTVYNEQFF
CDR3nt: TGTGCCAGCAGGGGGACAGTTTACAATGAGCAGTTCTTC
abundance: .
j_gene: TRBJ2-1
v_gene: TRBV9
d_gene: TRBD1

CDR3aa: CAWSDGSVSYNEQFF
CDR3nt: TGTGCCTGGAGTGACGGGAGTGTCTCCTACAATGAGCAGTTCTTC
abundance: few
j_gene: TRBJ2-1
v_gene: TRBV30
d_gene: .

CDR3aa: CASSLPSGSGVNEQYF
CDR3nt: TGTGCCAGCAGCTTGCCTAGCGGGAGTGGTGTAAACGAGCAGTACTTC
abundance: .
j_gene: TRBJ2-7
v_gene: TRBV11-2
d_gene: TRBD2

CDR3aa: CASSFLGTYEQYF
CDR3nt: TGTGCCAGCAGCTTCCTAGGGACCTACGAGCAGTACTTC
abundance: .
j_gene: TRBJ2-7
v_gene: TRBV7-9
d_gene: .

CDR3aa: CASSFRTSGNSDTQYF
CDR3nt: TGTGCCAGCAGCTTCCGGACTAGCGGGAACTCAGATACGCAGTATTTT
abundance: .
j_gene: TRBJ2-3
v_gene: TRBV5-4
d_gene: TRBD2

CDR3aa: CASSLPGANYGYTF
CDR3nt: TGTGCCAGCAGCTTGCCGGGGGCGAACTATGGCTACACCTTC
abundance: .
j_gene: TRBJ1-2
v_gene: TRBV7-2
d_gene: .

CDR3aa: CATSRDLASGDTGELFF
CDR3nt: TGTGCCACCAGCAGAGATCTCGCTAGCGGCGACACCGGGGAGCTGTTTTTT
abundance: .
j_gene: TRBJ2-2
v_gene: TRBV15
d_gene: TRBD2

CDR3aa: CASSRMERGYTF
CDR3nt: TGTGCCAGCAGCCGAATGGAACGTGGCTACACCTTC
abundance: .
j_gene: TRBJ1-2
v_gene: TRBV7-9
d_gene: .

CDR3aa: CASSPKKNTEAFF
CDR3nt: TGTGCCAGCTCACCTAAGAAGAACACTGAAGCTTTCTTT
abundance: .
j_gene: TRBJ1-1
v_gene: TRBV18
d_gene: .

CDR3aa: CASSTGAGAYEQYF
CDR3nt: TGTGCCAGCAGCACGGGAGCAGGGGCCTACGAGCAGTACTTC
abundance: .
j_gene: TRBJ2-7
v_gene: TRBV5-4
d_gene: .

CDR3aa: CASSPGGQGANEQFF
CDR3nt: TGTGCCAGCTCACCGGGTGGCCAGGGGGCTAATGAGCAGTTCTTC
abundance: .
j_gene: TRBJ2-1
v_gene: TRBV18
d_gene: TRBD1

CDR3aa: CASSTHGPPGQFF
CDR3nt: TGTGCCAGCAGTACCCACGGACCCCCGGGGCAGTTCTTC
abundance: .
j_gene: TRBJ2-1
v_gene: TRBV28
d_gene: .

CDR3aa: CASSWTGGRDEKLFF
CDR3nt: TGTGCCAGCAGCTGGACAGGGGGTCGGGATGAAAAACTGTTTTTT
abundance: .
j_gene: TRBJ1-4
v_gene: TRBV5-6
d_gene: TRBD1

CDR3aa: CASSQGRRSDRWMNTEAFF
CDR3nt: TGCGCCAGCAGCCAAGGGCGTCGGTCCGACAGGTGGATGAACACTGAAGCTTTCTTT
abundance: .
j_gene: TRBJ1-1
v_gene: TRBV4-1
d_gene: .

CDR3aa: CASSPGTGNEKLFF
CDR3nt: TGCGCCAGCAGCCCTGGGACGGGAAATGAAAAACTGTTTTTT
abundance: .
j_gene: TRBJ1-4
v_gene: TRBV5-1
d_gene: .

CDR3aa: CASSFKSDEQYF
CDR3nt: TGTGCCAGCAGCTTTAAGTCGGACGAGCAGTACTTC
abundance: .
j_gene: TRBJ2-7
v_gene: TRBV5-5
d_gene: .

CDR3aa: CASSLDRVETEAFF
CDR3nt: TGTGCCAGCAGCTTAGACAGGGTTGAAACTGAAGCTTTCTTT
abundance: few
j_gene: TRBJ1-1
v_gene: TRBV7-3
d_gene: TRBD1

CDR3aa: CASSFRGNSYEQYF
CDR3nt: TGTGCCAGCAGTTTCCGCGGAAACTCCTACGAGCAGTACTTC
abundance: .
j_gene: TRBJ2-7
v_gene: TRBV27
d_gene: .

CDR3aa: CASSHPDRLAKNIQYF
CDR3nt: TGTGCCAGCAGCCATCCGGACAGGCTAGCCAAAAACATTCAGTACTTC
abundance: .
j_gene: TRBJ2-4
v_gene: TRBV11-2
d_gene: TRBD1

CDR3aa: CASSTRQGSYNEQFF
CDR3nt: TGTGCCAGCAGCACCCGACAGGGTAGTTACAATGAGCAGTTCTTC
abundance: .
j_gene: TRBJ2-1
v_gene: TRBV7-3
d_gene: TRBD1

CDR3aa: CASSEIWTGGIQPQHF
CDR3nt: TGTGCCAGCAGTGAAATTTGGACAGGGGGGATCCAGCCCCAGCATTTT
abundance: once
j_gene: TRBJ1-5
v_gene: TRBV6-1
d_gene: TRBD1

CDR3aa: CASSFSGRGEQYF
CDR3nt: TGTGCCAGCAGCTTTAGCGGGAGAGGCGAGCAGTACTTC
abundance: .
j_gene: TRBJ2-7
v_gene: TRBV5-6
d_gene: TRBD2

CDR3aa: CASSLRGGQPNEKLFF
CDR3nt: TGTGCCAGCAGTTTACGCGGGGGACAGCCTAATGAAAAACTGTTTTTT
abundance: .
j_gene: TRBJ1-4
v_gene: TRBV28
d_gene: TRBD1

CDR3aa: CASSRGPNNEQFF
CDR3nt: TGTGCCAGCAGCCGAGGGCCGAACAATGAGCAGTTCTTC
abundance: .
j_gene: TRBJ2-1
v_gene: TRBV11-3
d_gene: .

CDR3aa: CASSLERVGTDTQYF
CDR3nt: TGCGCCAGCAGCTTGGAAAGGGTTGGCACAGATACGCAGTATTTT
abundance: .
j_gene: TRBJ2-3
v_gene: TRBV5-1
d_gene: .

CDR3aa: CASSSGEQGVKEAFF
CDR3nt: TGTGCCAGCAGCTCGGGGGAACAGGGGGTCAAAGAAGCTTTCTTT
abundance: .
j_gene: TRBJ1-1
v_gene: TRBV7-2
d_gene: TRBD1

CDR3aa: CSVRNRGGTEAFF
CDR3nt: TGCAGCGTTCGGAACAGGGGTGGGACTGAAGCTTTCTTT
abundance: .
j_gene: TRBJ1-1
v_gene: TRBV29-1
d_gene: TRBD1

CDR3aa: CAWSIQLAGGEQFF
CDR3nt: TGTGCCTGGAGTATCCAACTAGCGGGAGGGGAGCAGTTCTTC
abundance: many
j_gene: TRBJ2-1
v_gene: TRBV30
d_gene: TRBD2